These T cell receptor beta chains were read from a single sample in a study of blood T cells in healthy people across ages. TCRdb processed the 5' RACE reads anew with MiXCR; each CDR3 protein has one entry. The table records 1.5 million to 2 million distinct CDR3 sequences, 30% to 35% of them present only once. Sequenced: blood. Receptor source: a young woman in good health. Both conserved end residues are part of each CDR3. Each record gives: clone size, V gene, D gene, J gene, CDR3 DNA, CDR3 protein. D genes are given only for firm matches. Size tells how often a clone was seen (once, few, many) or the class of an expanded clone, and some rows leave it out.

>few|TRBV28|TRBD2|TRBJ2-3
TGTGCCAGCAGGACGAGACTAGCGCTGACGAAGAGCGGGGTGACAGATACGCAGTATTTT
CASRTRLALTKSGVTDTQYF
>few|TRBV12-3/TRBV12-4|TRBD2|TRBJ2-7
TGTGCCAGCAGTCAGGGCCGGGACTCCGGGGGGTACGAGCAGTACTTC
CASSQGRDSGGYEQYF
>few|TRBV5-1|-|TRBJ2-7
TGCGCCAGCAGACGGAACAGCGAGGGCCTCTACGAGCAGTACTTC
CASRRNSEGLYEQYF
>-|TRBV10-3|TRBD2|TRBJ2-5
TGTGCCATCAGACCTACTAGCGGGGAAGAGACCCAGTACTTC
CAIRPTSGEETQYF
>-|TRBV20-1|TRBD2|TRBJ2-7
TGCAGTGCTCGACCGACTAGCCTCGCCTACGAGCAGTACTTC
CSARPTSLAYEQYF
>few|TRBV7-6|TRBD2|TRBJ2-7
TGTGCCAGCAGCTTAGGGGGACTAGCCAACGAGCAGTACTTC
CASSLGGLANEQYF
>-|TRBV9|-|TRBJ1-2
TGTGCCAGCAGCGTAGGAGGGGCAGGGATAGGTGGTTATGGCTACACCTTC
CASSVGGAGIGGYGYTF
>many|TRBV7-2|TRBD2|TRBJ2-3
TGTGCCAGCAGCCTAACTAGCGGCCTTAGCACAGATACGCAGTATTTT
CASSLTSGLSTDTQYF
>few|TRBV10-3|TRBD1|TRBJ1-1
TGTGCCATCAGTGAACCCGGGACAGGGTCCGCTGAAGCTTTCTTT
CAISEPGTGSAEAFF
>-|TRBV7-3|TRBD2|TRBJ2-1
TGTGCCAGCAGCTTTCGTTCGGTGGCGGGGGGGTCCTACAATGAGCAGTTCTTC
CASSFRSVAGGSYNEQFF
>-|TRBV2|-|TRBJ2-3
TGTGCCAGCCGGACAGACTACACAGATACGCAGTATTTT
CASRTDYTDTQYF
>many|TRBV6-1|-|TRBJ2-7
TGTGCCAGCAGCGAAGGGAACGAGCAGTACTTC
CASSEGNEQYF
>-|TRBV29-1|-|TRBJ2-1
TGCAGCGTTGAACGGGGGACCCACAATGAGCAGTTCTTC
CSVERGTHNEQFF
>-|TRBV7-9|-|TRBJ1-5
TGTGCCAGCAGCAAAGGGGTCCAGCCCCAGCATTTT
CASSKGVQPQHF
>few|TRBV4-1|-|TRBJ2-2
TGCGCCAGCAGCCCGCAGAAGGGGAGCACCGGGGAGCTGTTTTTT
CASSPQKGSTGELFF
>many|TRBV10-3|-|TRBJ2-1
TGTGCCATAGGGAATGAGCAGTTCTTC
CAIGNEQFF
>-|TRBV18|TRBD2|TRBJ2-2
TGTGCCAGCTCACCACAAAAGCGACTAGCGGGACACACCGGGGAGCTGTTTTTT
CASSPQKRLAGHTGELFF
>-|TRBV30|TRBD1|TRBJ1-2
TGTGCCTGGTTCACAGGGGCGGTCTATGGCTACACCTTC
CAWFTGAVYGYTF
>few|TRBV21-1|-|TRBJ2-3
TGTGCCAGCGTTGTTTTAGCGGGGGCACCTAGCGGGACAGATACGCAGTATTTT
CASVVLAGAPSGTDTQYF
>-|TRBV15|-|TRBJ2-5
TGTGCCACCAGCGCTCGGGATGGGGGAGAGGAGACCCAGTACTTC
CATSARDGGEETQYF
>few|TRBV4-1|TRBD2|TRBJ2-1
TGCGCCAGCAGACCTCTTGAGCAGCGGGAGGAGAATGAGCAGTTCTTC
CASRPLEQREENEQFF
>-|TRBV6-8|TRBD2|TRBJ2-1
TGTGCCAGCAGTTACTCCAGGGGCAGCTATGACGAACTAGCGGGAGATAGTTCCTACAATGAGCAGTTCTTC
CASSYSRGSYDELAGDSSYNEQFF
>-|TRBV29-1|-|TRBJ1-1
TGCAGCGGGGGGACATTTAGACGGGGCACTGAAGCTTTCTTT
CSGGTFRRGTEAFF
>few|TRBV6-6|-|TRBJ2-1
TGTGCCAGCAGTTACTCTGAGTACAATGAGCAGTTCTTC
CASSYSEYNEQFF
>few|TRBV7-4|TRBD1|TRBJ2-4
TGTGCCAGCAGCCCACGACAGGGGTTGACCAAAAACATTCAGTACTTC
CASSPRQGLTKNIQYF
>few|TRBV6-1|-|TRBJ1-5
TGTGCCAGCAGTGAACGATTGGGGGCCGGACCCCCGAATCAGCCCCAGCATTTT
CASSERLGAGPPNQPQHF
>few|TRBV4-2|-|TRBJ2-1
TGTGCCAGCAGCCCCCTAGCAGAGAGCTCCTACAATGAGCAGTTCTTC
CASSPLAESSYNEQFF
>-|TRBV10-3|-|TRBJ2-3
TGTGCCATCAGTGAGTCGTCCAGACTCACAGATACGCAGTATTTT
CAISESSRLTDTQYF
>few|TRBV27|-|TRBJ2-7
TGTGCCAGCAGTTGGACAGATCTCTCCGAGCAGTACTTC
CASSWTDLSEQYF
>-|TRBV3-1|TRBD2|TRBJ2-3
TGTGCCAGCAGCCTCTTGGCGGGAGGCCGGGCAGATACGCAGTATTTT
CASSLLAGGRADTQYF
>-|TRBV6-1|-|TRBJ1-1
TGTGCCAGCACCTACTCCAGGGGGAACACTGAAGCTTTCTTT
CASTYSRGNTEAFF
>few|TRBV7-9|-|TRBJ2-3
TGTGCCAGCGGCTTAGATGTCAGATCTAGCACAGATACGCAGTATTTT
CASGLDVRSSTDTQYF
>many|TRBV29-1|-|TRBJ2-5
TGCAGCGTGAGAGGACGGACGAGCCAAGAGACCCAGTACTTC
CSVRGRTSQETQYF
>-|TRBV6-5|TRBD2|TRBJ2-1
TGTGCCAGCAGTCCTACCGGGGGGGCCAATGAGCAGTTCTTC
CASSPTGGANEQFF
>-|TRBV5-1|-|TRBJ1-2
TGCGCCAGCAGCGGCCGGGACGGTCGCGGCTACACCTTC
CASSGRDGRGYTF
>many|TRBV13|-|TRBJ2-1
TGTGCCAGCAGCATACAGGGTCGGAATGAGCAGTTCTTC
CASSIQGRNEQFF
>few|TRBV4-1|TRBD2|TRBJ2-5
TGCACCAGCAGCCTAGGGAACCCGGGAGGGACCCAGTACTTC
CTSSLGNPGGTQYF
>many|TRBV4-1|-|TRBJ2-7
TGCGCCAGCAGCCAAGAGAGGGGTCTGTCCTACGAGCAGTACTTC
CASSQERGLSYEQYF
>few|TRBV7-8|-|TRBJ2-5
TGTGCCAGCAGCCCGACTAGTTATGAGGAGACCCAGTACTTC
CASSPTSYEETQYF
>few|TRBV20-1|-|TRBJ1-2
TGCAGTGCTAGAGACACCGGGACTTCCCGAATCGGCTACACCTTC
CSARDTGTSRIGYTF
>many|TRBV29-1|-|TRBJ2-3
TGCAGCGTTGAGGTGGCCACAGATACGCAGTATTTT
CSVEVATDTQYF
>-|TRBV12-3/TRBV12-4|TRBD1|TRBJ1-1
TGTGCCAGCATCACCTCAGGACAGGGGGTCACTGAAGCTTTCTTT
CASITSGQGVTEAFF
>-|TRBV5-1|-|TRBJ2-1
TGTGCCAGCAGTTTGGAGTGGAGCTCCTACAATGAGCAGTTCTTC
CASSLEWSSYNEQFF